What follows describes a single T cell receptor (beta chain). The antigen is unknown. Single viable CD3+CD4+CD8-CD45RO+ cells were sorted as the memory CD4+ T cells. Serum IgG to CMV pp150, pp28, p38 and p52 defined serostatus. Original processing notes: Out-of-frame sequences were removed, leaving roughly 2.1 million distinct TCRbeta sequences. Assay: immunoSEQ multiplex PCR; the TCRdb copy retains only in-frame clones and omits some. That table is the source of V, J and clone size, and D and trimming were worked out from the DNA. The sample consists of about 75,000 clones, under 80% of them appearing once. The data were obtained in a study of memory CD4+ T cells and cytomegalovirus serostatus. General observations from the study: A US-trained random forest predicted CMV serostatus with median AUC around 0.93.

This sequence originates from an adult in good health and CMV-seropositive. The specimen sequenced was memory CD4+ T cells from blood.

The CDR3 bases are TGTGCCAGCAGCCAACGGTGGGGCTGGTCGCAGTACTTC. It encodes CASSQRWGWSQYF. The V gene is TRBV7-9, the J gene TRBJ2-7; TRBD1 is a possible D gene (5 bases). The CDR3 consists of 13 residues. V dropped 5 bases and J dropped 9 bases, with 17 bases sitting between them. Germline values: CDR1 SEHNR, CDR2 FQNEAQ (reference sequence). Drawing the rest from reference TRBV7-9 and TRBJ2-7, the complete variable domain is DTGVSQNPRHKITKRGQNVTFRCDPISEHNRLYWYRQTLGQGPEFLTYFQNEAQLEKSRLLSDRFSAERPKGSFSTLEIQRTEQGDSAMYLCASSQRWGWSQYFGPGTRLTVT.